This TCR beta chain appears in the sequencing data of a study of blood T cell repertoires in COVID-19. Study-level background: The United States, Italy and Spain were the sources of the acute and convalescent COVID-19 samples. The analysed material was cDNA or gDNA that came from T cells, B-cell-depleted T cells, or PBMCs.

J was trimmed by 5 bases and V by 2 bases; bases with no gene match: 2. The CDR3 has 15 amino acids. Germline CDR1 and CDR2: KGHSH and LQKENI. Original methodology: Amplification of reference gene primers was used by the study to estimate nucleated cell counts. Repertoires were generated with immunoSEQ multiplex PCR, while TCRdb's copy carries only in-frame clones and drops some. V, J and clone size derive from that table, while D and trimming were established from the DNA sequence. The repertoire includes approximately 99,000 clones, 88% of them detected once, and roughly 2.1% sits in the top ten. The origin of this receptor is a man aged 45-65 years with COVID-19, enrolled during active disease. The source material was peripheral blood. This chain links TRBV18 with TRBJ1-6; 8 positions agree with TRBD1. This chain's CDR3 is CASSPKTGDNSPLHF. Here the CDR3 DNA reads TGTGCCAGCTCACCAAAGACAGGGGATAATTCACCCCTCCACTTT.